A selection of T cell receptor beta chains follows, all from one sample in a study of CD8 T cells in ankylosing spondylitis. TCRdb redid the calling of the 5' RACE reads with MiXCR, one entry per CDR3 protein. The sample includes 330,000 or so distinct CDR3 sequences, 6.5% to 10% of them seen just once. Sample: blood, either unsorted or a sorted T cell fraction (not recorded which). These receptors were taken from a male donor with ankylosing spondylitis. Each CDR3 is given with its conserved first and last residue. A D gene is named only where the DNA matches it firmly. Some rows mark clone size as missing; the rest say once, few, many or name a class of expanded clone.

d_call: TRBD2; v_call: TRBV20-1; clone_size: -; j_call: TRBJ2-3; cdr3_nt: TGCAGTGCTGGAGGGGGGACTAGCGACACAGATACGCAGTATTTT; cdr3_aa: CSAGGGTSDTDTQYF
d_call: TRBD1; v_call: TRBV20-1; clone_size: many; j_call: TRBJ1-1; cdr3_nt: TGCAGTGCCGAGGCACAGGGGTATGTCGCTTTCTTT; cdr3_aa: CSAEAQGYVAFF
d_call: -; v_call: TRBV28; clone_size: -; j_call: TRBJ1-1; cdr3_nt: TGTGCCAGCAGTTTATCCACAGGGTTTGGGAACACTGAAGCTTTCTTT; cdr3_aa: CASSLSTGFGNTEAFF
d_call: -; v_call: TRBV20-1; clone_size: few; j_call: TRBJ2-1; cdr3_nt: TGCAGTGCTAGCAATAAGAGAAGCTCCTACAATGAGCAGTTCTTC; cdr3_aa: CSASNKRSSYNEQFF
d_call: -; v_call: TRBV2; clone_size: few; j_call: TRBJ2-1; cdr3_nt: TGTGCCAACCTCAGGGGAAATGAGCAGTTCTTC; cdr3_aa: CANLRGNEQFF
d_call: -; v_call: TRBV29-1; clone_size: many; j_call: TRBJ2-2; cdr3_nt: TGCAGCGTTGAAGGGACTACGGTCGCCGGGGAGCTGTTTTTT; cdr3_aa: CSVEGTTVAGELFF
d_call: TRBD1; v_call: TRBV24-1; clone_size: few; j_call: TRBJ1-5; cdr3_nt: TGTGCCACCAGTGACACAGGGGGCCGGAATCAGCCCCAGCATTTT; cdr3_aa: CATSDTGGRNQPQHF
d_call: -; v_call: TRBV4-3; clone_size: few; j_call: TRBJ1-1; cdr3_nt: TGCGCCAGCGGGGGAGGCGCTGAAGCTTTCTTT; cdr3_aa: CASGGGAEAFF
d_call: -; v_call: TRBV20-1; clone_size: -; j_call: TRBJ2-5; cdr3_nt: TGCAGTGCTCTGCCGGGGCTGGGTTGGGAGACCCAGTACTTC; cdr3_aa: CSALPGLGWETQYF
d_call: TRBD2; v_call: TRBV28; clone_size: few; j_call: TRBJ2-5; cdr3_nt: TGTGCCAGCAGGGGACTAGCGGGTATACAAGAGACCCAGTACTTC; cdr3_aa: CASRGLAGIQETQYF
d_call: TRBD2; v_call: TRBV27; clone_size: many; j_call: TRBJ2-7; cdr3_nt: TGTGCCAGCACACGTATAGCGGGCGTCTACGAGCAGTACTTC; cdr3_aa: CASTRIAGVYEQYF
d_call: -; v_call: TRBV6-1; clone_size: -; j_call: TRBJ1-2; cdr3_nt: TGTGCCAGCCTCAAGCCGGGGCTTAGCTATGGCTACACCTTC; cdr3_aa: CASLKPGLSYGYTF
d_call: -; v_call: TRBV27; clone_size: -; j_call: TRBJ2-3; cdr3_nt: TGTGCCAGCAGTCGTTCTAGCAGAATAAGCACAGATACGCAGTATTTT; cdr3_aa: CASSRSSRISTDTQYF